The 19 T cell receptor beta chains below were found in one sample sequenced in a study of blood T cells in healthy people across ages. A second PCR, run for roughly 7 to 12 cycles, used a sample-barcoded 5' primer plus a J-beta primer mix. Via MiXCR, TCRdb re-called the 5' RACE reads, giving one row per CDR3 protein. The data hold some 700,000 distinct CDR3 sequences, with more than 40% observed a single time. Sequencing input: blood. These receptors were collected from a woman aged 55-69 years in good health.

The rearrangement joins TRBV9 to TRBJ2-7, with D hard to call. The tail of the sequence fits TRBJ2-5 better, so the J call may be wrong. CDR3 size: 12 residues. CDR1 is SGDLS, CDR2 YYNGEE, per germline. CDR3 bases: TGTGCCAGCAGCGCTAGTTTTGAGACCCAGTACTTC. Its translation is CASSASFETQYF.

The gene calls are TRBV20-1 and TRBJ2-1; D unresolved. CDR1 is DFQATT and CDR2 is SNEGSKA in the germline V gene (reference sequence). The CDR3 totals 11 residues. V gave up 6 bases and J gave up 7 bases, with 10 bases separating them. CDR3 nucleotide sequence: TGCAGTGCCCAAGCCCCTAATGAGCAGTTCTTC. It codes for CSAQAPNEQFF.

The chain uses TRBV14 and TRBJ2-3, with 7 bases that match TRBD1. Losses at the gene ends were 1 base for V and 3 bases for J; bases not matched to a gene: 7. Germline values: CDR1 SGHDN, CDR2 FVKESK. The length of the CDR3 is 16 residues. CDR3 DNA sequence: TGTGCCAGCAGCCAAGCCGGGACAGTACGTACAGATACGCAGTATTTT. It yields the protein CASSQAGTVRTDTQYF.

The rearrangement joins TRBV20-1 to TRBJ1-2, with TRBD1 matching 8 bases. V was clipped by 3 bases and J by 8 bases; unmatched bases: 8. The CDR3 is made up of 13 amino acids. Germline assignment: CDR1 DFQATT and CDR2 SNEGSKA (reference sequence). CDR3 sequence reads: CSASAGGWEGYTF. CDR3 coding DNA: TGCAGTGCTAGCGCAGGGGGCTGGGAAGGCTACACCTTC.

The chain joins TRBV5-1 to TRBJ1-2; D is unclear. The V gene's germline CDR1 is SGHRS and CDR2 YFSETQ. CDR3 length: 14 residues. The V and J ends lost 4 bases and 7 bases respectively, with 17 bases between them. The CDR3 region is CASSPPRKESGYTF. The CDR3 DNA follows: TGCGCCAGCAGCCCTCCCAGGAAGGAAAGTGGCTACACCTTC.

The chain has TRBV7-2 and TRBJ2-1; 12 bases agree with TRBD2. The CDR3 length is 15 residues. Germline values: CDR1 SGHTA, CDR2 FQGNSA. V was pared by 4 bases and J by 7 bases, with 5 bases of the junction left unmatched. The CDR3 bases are TGTGCCAGCAGCTACCTAGCGGGAGGGTCAAATGAGCAGTTCTTC. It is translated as CASSYLAGGSNEQFF. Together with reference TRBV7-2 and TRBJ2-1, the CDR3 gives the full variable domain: GAGVSQSPSNKVTEKGKDVELRCDPISGHTALYWYRQSLGQGLEFLIYFQGNSAPDKSGLPSDRFSAERTGGSVSTLTIQRTQQEDSAVYLCASSYLAGGSNEQFFGPGTRLTVL.

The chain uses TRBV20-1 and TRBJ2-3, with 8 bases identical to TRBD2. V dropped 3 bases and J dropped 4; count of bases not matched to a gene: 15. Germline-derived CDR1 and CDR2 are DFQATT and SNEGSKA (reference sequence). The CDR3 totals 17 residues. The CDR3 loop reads CSASGRASGWSADTQYF. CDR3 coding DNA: TGCAGTGCTAGCGGGAGGGCCTCGGGGTGGAGCGCAGATACGCAGTATTTT.

CDR3 DNA: TGCAGTGCTTCTCGGGACCCCCAGGGGAACACTGAAGCTTTCTTT. Translation gives CSASRDPQGNTEAFF. The chain couples TRBV20-1 to TRBJ1-1; maybe TRBD1 (5 bases). The CDR3 has 15 residues. V gave up 5 bases and J gave up 1 base, with 17 bases separating them. The germline CDR1 and CDR2 sequences are DFQATT and SNEGSKA (reference sequence).

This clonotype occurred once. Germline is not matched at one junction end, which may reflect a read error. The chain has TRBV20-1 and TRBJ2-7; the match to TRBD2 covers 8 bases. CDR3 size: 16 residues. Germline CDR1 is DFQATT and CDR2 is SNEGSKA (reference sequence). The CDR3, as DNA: TGCGGTGCTAGAAGGAAGCGGGGGTCCCACTCCTACGAGCAGTACTTC. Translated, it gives CGARRKRGSHSYEQYF.

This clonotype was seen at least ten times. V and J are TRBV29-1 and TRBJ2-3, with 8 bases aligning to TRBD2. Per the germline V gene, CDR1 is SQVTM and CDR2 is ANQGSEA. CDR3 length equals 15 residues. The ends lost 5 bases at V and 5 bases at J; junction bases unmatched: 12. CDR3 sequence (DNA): TGCAGCGTTCGACCTTTAGCGGGATCGCGAGATACGCAGTATTTT. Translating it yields CSVRPLAGSRDTQYF.

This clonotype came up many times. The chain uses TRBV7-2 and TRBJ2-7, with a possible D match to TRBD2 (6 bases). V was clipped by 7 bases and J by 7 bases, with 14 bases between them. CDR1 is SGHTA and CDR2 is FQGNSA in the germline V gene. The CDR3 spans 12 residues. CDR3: CASNLVGGEQYF. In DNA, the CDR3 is TGTGCCAGCAACCTGGTGGGGGGAGAGCAGTACTTC.

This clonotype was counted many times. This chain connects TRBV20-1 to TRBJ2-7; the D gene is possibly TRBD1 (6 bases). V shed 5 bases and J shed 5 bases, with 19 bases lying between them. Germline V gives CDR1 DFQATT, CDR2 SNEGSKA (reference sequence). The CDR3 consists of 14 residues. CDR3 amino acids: CSAPTGSVRNEQYF. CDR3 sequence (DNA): TGCAGTGCTCCTACAGGGAGTGTACGGAACGAGCAGTACTTC.

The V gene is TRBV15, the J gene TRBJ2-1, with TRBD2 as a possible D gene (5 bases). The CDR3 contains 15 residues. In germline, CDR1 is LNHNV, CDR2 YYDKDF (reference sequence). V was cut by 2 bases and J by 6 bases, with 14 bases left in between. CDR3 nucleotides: TGTGCCACCAGCAGATTAACCCGGGATGTCAATGAGCAGTTCTTC. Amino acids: CATSRLTRDVNEQFF.

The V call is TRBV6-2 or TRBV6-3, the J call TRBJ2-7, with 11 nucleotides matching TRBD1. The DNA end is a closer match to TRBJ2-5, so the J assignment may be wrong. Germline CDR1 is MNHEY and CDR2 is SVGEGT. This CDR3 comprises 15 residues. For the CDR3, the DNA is TGTGCCAGCAGTTACGGGGACAGGGGGGTGGAGACCCAGTACTTC. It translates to CASSYGDRGVETQYF.

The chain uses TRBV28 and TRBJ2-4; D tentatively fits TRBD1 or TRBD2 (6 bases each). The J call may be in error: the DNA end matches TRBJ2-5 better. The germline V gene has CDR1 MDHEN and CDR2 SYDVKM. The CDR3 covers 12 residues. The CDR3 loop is CASKRGEETQYF. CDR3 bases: TGTGCCAGCAAAAGGGGGGAAGAGACCCAGTACTTC.

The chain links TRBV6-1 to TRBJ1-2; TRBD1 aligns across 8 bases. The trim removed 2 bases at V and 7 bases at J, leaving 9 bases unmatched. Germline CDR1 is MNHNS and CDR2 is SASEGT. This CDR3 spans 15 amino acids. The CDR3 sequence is CASSENVAGGGGYTF. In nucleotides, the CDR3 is TGTGCCAGCAGTGAAAACGTGGCAGGGGGCGGTGGCTACACCTTC.

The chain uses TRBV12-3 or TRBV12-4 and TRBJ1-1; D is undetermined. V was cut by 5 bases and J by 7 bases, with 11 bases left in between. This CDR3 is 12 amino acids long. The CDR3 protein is CASSPGHLEAFF. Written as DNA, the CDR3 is TGTGCCAGCAGTCCCGGGCACCTTGAAGCTTTCTTT.

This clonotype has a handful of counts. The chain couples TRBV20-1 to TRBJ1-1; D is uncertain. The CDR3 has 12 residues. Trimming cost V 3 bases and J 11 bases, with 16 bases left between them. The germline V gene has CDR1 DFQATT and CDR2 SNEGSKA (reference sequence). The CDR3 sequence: CSARKYTRQAFF. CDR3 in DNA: TGCAGTGCTAGGAAGTATACACGGCAGGCTTTCTTT.

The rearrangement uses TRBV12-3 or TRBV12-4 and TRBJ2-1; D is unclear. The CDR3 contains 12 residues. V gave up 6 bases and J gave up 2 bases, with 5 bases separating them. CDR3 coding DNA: TGTGCCAGCAGAAACACCTACAATGAGCAGTTCTTC. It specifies CASRNTYNEQFF.